The subject of this entry is one T cell receptor (beta chain). The antigen it recognizes is unknown. Qualities for individual bases were not recorded, and no much larger clone is one base off. These data come from a study of cytomegalovirus exposure and HLA in healthy donors (dated by TCRdb to the late 2010s). Background on the whole study: An earlier analysis of roughly 610 of the donors reported under 300 Gb of sequence data and around 110 million unique TCR beta sequences obtained from roughly 180 million T cells. Alongside the repertoire data, information on donor age, sex, ethnicity and CMV serostatus was compiled. Typing coverage varied by locus: 629-630 donors for A, B, C, DRB1 and DQB1; roughly 560 for DQA1; 606 for DPA1; roughly 470 for DPB1. Of the 398 genotyped donors, approximately 83% fell in the genetic ancestry cluster associated with self-reported Caucasian donors. An early release covering roughly 600 HLA-typed donors comprised 300 to 350 gigabases of sequencing data and 85 million to 100 million unique TCR sequences. HLA typing covered class I and class II loci at four-digit resolution. In a later genetic analysis, genome-wide SNP genotypes for about three fifths of the roughly 670 donors were used, and that subset was treated as a discovery cohort. Rather than drawing on any new phenotypic data, the later analysis identified candidate immune exposures from TCR beta sequences and the way those sequences occurred across donors. Among 398 genotyped donors of the cohort, an average of about 240,000 unique TCR beta nucleotide sequences was sequenced per donor, of which about 18% were non-productive. Roughly five DR-DQ haplotypes were treated as single units for association and clustering because of strong linkage in the cohort. The study aimed to test whether signatures of past pathogen exposure could be identified by cataloging public T cell receptors. In addition to the first cohort of 666 subjects, a separate validation cohort of about 120 different subjects was used. Every repertoire in the discovery cohort had been generated on one and the same sequencing platform. Using immunosequencing, the study profiled T cell repertoires from 500 to 800 subjects and related those repertoires to cytomegalovirus serostatus. An earlier analysis of 450 to 750 of the donors used high-throughput TCR beta sequencing to judge whether each TCR beta V gene segment behaved as functional or pseudogenic. The study combined high-throughput TCR immunosequencing, statistical association of individual TCRs with disease status, and machine learning to predict cytomegalovirus infection status. A later analysis re-examined previously published TCR beta repertoires from about 700 donors and added high-resolution HLA genotyping to investigate patterns of TCR occurrence.

The cohort comprised some 730 healthy bone marrow donors. At the time of sampling, every cohort member was nominally healthy, though immune exposures that went unrecorded were likely present. The donor tested CMV seronegative, placing the donor among the 352 seronegative members of the cohort. Every donor gave a peripheral blood sample, and the peripheral blood mononuclear cells from that sample were used for TCR beta sequencing. The Qiagen DNeasy Blood Extraction Kit was used to extract genomic DNA from the blood cell samples. The germline V gene supplies CDR1 MNHEY and CDR2 SVGAGI. V is reduced by 2 bases and J by 0 bases, leaving a spacing of 11 bases between them. Reading from cysteine to phenylalanine, the CDR3 counts 16 amino acids. Only the CDR3 portion is preserved as DNA: 48 bases, with reading frame beginning at the first base. Results the study describes overall, beyond this receptor: Most TCR sequences were observed very rarely across donors, whereas some public TCRs were present in many individuals. In the study, some 160 TCR beta chains were listed as associated with cytomegalovirus. A later analysis reported that several top co-occurrence clusters appeared linked to parvovirus B19, influenza, CMV and Epstein-Barr virus. According to a later analysis, most CMV-associated TCR beta chains appeared to be HLA-restricted, and the HLA associations seemed to be driven largely by CMV exposure. HLA typing was unavailable for some donors at each locus, so association tests used only the typed subset. A later analysis associated about 16,000 TCR beta sequences with specific HLA alleles at a false discovery rate of 0.05. The authors suggested that the approach could potentially be generalized to other disease states and immunological phenotypes. For the cohort, immune exposure information was limited to CMV serostatus. In vitro tests confirmed that a few of the cytomegalovirus-associated TCR beta chains recognize cytomegalovirus antigens. Linkage disequilibrium might explain the correlated functional status among segregating V segments, but an unknown experimental factor could not be excluded. This cohort had only TCR beta chains sequenced, and the lack of alpha or paired-chain data limited which features could be detected. The sequencing pipeline was judged likely to have produced a cluster of highly shared sequence variants as a technical artifact. A later genetic analysis reported fewer N-insertions in productive TCRs among donors in an Asian-associated ancestry cluster than the roughly 640-donor mean. Broadly in line with IMGT annotations, most TCR beta V segments showed up in productive rearrangements about 87% or about 30% of the time in an earlier analysis of 450 to 600 of the donors. Because the 87-base-pair reads could not distinguish some IMGT-functional V segments, including TRBV6-2 and TRBV6-3, those segments were excluded. Assigning TCR associations to individual alleles was difficult when HLA alleles, especially DR and DQ, strongly co-occurred. A further reported finding was that TCR beta sequences accurately predicted the HLA-A and HLA-B alleles for most subjects in the first cohort. A later analysis found that HLA-associated TCR beta chains were more clonally expanded and had lower generation probabilities than equally common non-associated chains. Roughly uniform sequencing depth across donors was assumed in presence/absence analyses, although this assumption may not hold. The earlier analysis of a few hundred of the donors excluded 15 to 20 rarely observed V segments, including chromosome 9 orphons, because counts were too low. An association between a missense DCLRE1C variant and V-gene and J-gene trimming of TCR beta chains was found in a later genetic analysis and replicated in an independent cohort. In a later analysis, TCR association rates were found to vary across HLA loci, with the most associated TCRs seen for DRB1 alleles and the fewest for HLA-C alleles. In both the original and validation cohorts, the classifier was reported to diagnose cytomegalovirus status with high specificity and sensitivity.

The protocol used for the library was the immunoSEQ multiplex PCR assay. For the multiplex PCR, a mixture combining 60 forward primers for TCR Vbeta segments and 13 reverse primers for TCR Jbeta segments was used. The CDR3 region of rearranged TCR beta genes was amplified from genomic DNA by a multiplex PCR assay. Amplified TCR beta libraries were sequenced as 87-base-pair reads on the Illumina HiSeq System. The original methods were these. A later analysis counted approximately 74 million unique TCR beta chains across the 550 to 800 repertoires, and around 9.9 million of these chains were shared by at least two donors. To remove PCR and sequencing errors, raw reads were error-corrected and collapsed into unique sequences using a nearest-neighbor algorithm that merged closely related sequences. CDR3 sequences were aligned to IMGT reference sequences to assign V, D and J gene segments. For a sequence to be retained, a match of at least six nucleotides to both a V gene segment and a J gene segment was required. A rearrangement was called productive if the CDR3 had no stop codons and remained in frame with V and J, and every other rearrangement was called non-productive. CDR3 was defined according to IMGT convention as the region running from the second conserved V-encoded cysteine to the conserved J-encoded phenylalanine. Sequences without an unambiguous match to a single V gene segment were excluded from the earlier analysis of a few hundred of the donors. In an earlier analysis of several hundred of the donors, V segments were called functional above 56.7% productive rearrangements and were called segregating when the between-donor standard deviation exceeded 5%. To diagnose cytomegalovirus status from the catalog of TCR beta chain sequences, a statistical classification framework was built. A later analysis assigned V and J genes by comparing TCR nucleotide sequences with IMGT/GENE-DB human TR gene sequences. Using the TCRdist pipeline, a later analysis assigned CDR3 sequences along with most-parsimonious VDJ recombination scenarios. In a later analysis, every TCR beta chain was defined by the combination of its CDR3 amino acid sequence and its V-gene family, and reads without a unique V-gene family were dropped. To address suspected cross-contamination and a sequencing artifact, a later analysis removed roughly 580 highly shared, low-generation-probability nucleotide sequences. In a later analysis, a clonal expansion index for each public chain was calculated from normalized within-repertoire ranks of inferred template counts. Generation probabilities in a later analysis came from a VDJ recombination model fitted to out-of-frame rearrangements, and those results were checked against IGoR. Hypergeometric tests were used in a later analysis to score TCR-TCR, TCR-HLA and TCR-CMV co-occurrence, with a repertoire-size bias correction applied to the TCR pairs. In a later analysis, false discovery rates were estimated by permuting HLA or CMV assignments 20 times. In a later analysis, co-occurring TCRs were grouped using DBSCAN, with TCRdist sequence similarity added in when clustering inside HLA-allele-positive subsets. Repertoires with fewer than 30,000 or more than 120,000 public chains, plus five repertoires with anomalous nucleotide sharing, were excluded from co-occurrence clustering. TCRdb re-hosts the immuneACCESS table, in-frame sequences only. Its copies lack some clones; in the studies checked, an unresolved V gene accounts for under half of them, and the cause for the rest is not known. V, J and clone size are those of that table, while D and trimming were read from the DNA. In this sample the table shows around 300,000 clones, more than 55% of which occur a single time. Of the sample, 2% to 2.5% falls within the top ten clones.

Specimen: PBMCs. This receptor was taken from a female donor in good health and CMV-seronegative. This chain is built from TRBV6-5 and TRBJ2-1; D gene: possibly TRBD2, on 5 matching bases. The nucleotide sequence reads as follows: TGTGCCAGCAGTTACAGGGCGGAGGTCTCCTACAATGAGCAGTTCTTC. Its protein product is CASSYRAEVSYNEQFF.